This T cell receptor delta chain originates from a study of γδ T cells in repeated Plasmodium falciparum infection. Trimming cost V 0 bases and J 0 bases, with 38 bases left between them. There are 26 residues in the CDR3. CDR1 is TSWWSYY and CDR2 is QGS in the germline V gene. This clone was seen repeatedly, ten times or more. Antigen specificity is unknown. One base separates it from a far larger clone, so it is likely a read error. Other DNA sequences of this sample code for an identical CDR3. TCRdb fed the multiplex PCR reads into CATT to redo clone calling. The table includes around 86,000 delta-chain clones, more than 1.4% detected once. Study-wide points: Compared with Australian children, Malian Vdelta2-negative repertoires seemed more clonal, less diverse, less shared.

Bulk repertoires came from Vgamma9/Vdelta2+ or Vdelta2-negative gammadelta T cells flow-sorted from PBMC. Specimen: gamma-delta T cells from blood. V is TRDV1 and J is TRDJ2, with a tentative D call TRDD3 (8 bases). TCRdb lists no J gene, so it was determined here by aligning the DNA to germline. The source is a pool of human donors (malaria-infected and uninfected, not separated). The CDR3 DNA is TGTGCTCTTGGGGAACTAGCGCTTCCTATGAAGCTGGGGGACTCTCCTTCCTTAGCTTTGACAGCACAACTCTTCTTT. Translated: CALGELALPMKLGDSPSLALTAQLFF.